The T cell receptor (beta chain) described here comes from a study of blood T cell repertoires in COVID-19. This clone showed up just once. Trimming removed 8 bases from V and 2 bases from J, with 10 bases in between. The CDR3 is 13 amino acids. Profiling relied on immunoSEQ multiplex PCR, and the TCRdb table lists in-frame clones only, not all of them. This sample has some 220,000 clones, with 84% found just once. This clonotype originated in a man in his fifties with acute or convalescent COVID-19. V and J are TRBV12-3 or TRBV12-4 and TRBJ2-1; a weak D match, TRBD2 (5 bases). Sequenced material: peripheral blood. The chain's CDR3 is CASAHGTYNEQFF. CDR3 sequence (DNA): TGTGCCAGCGCTCACGGGACCTACAATGAGCAGTTCTTC.